This TCR beta chain emerged from a study of cytomegalovirus exposure and HLA in healthy donors. Whole-study context: Genotyping showed approximately 81% of some 400 donors falling in the Caucasian-associated ancestry cluster. Study-level findings and limits: Upon later analysis, TCR association rates were observed to vary by HLA locus, being highest for DRB1 and lowest for HLA-C.

The PCR had 60 Vbeta and 13 Jbeta primers. Using immunoSEQ multiplex PCR, the repertoire was profiled, and TCRdb retains in-frame clones only, with some absent. The sample lists around 130,000 clones; over 6.5% were seen once. This clone was seen a handful of times. Its antigen is not known. Germline trimming cut 4 bases from V and 6 bases from J; bases unmatched to any gene: 8. The CDR3 has 14 residues. Germline V gives CDR1 SGHRS, CDR2 YFSETQ. This chain links TRBV5-1 with TRBJ2-3, with 7 bases aligning to TRBD2. Sequencing was done on a sample of PBMCs. This clonotype was obtained from a woman in her thirties or forties in good health and CMV-seropositive. The CDR3 sequence is CASSPRREGDTQYF. The CDR3 DNA is TGCGCCAGCAGCCCAAGGAGGGAGGGGGATACGCAGTATTTT.